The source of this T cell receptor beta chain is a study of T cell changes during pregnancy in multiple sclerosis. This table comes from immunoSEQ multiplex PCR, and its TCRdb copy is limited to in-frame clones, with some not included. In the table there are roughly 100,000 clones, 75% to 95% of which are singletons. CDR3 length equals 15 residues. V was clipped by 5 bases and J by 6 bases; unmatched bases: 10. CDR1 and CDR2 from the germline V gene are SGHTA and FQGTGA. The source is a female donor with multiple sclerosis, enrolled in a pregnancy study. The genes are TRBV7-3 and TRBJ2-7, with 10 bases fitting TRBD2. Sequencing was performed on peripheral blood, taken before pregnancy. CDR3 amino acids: CASSPEAGGGSEQYF. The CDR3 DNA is TGTGCCAGCAGCCCCGAAGCGGGAGGGGGTTCCGAGCAGTACTTC.